One sample yielded the 17 T cell receptor beta chains listed below, sequenced in a study of control samples from healthy donors and cancer patients. TCRdb's copy holds only in-frame clones and misses some; the assay was immunoSEQ multiplex PCR. Here the sample spans approximately 46,000 clones, about 89% being singletons. Material for sequencing was PBMCs. The receptor set was obtained from an older woman with lung cancer.

The chain has TRBV7-2 and TRBJ2-7, with a tentative D call TRBD2 (5 bases). In germline, CDR1 is SGHTA, CDR2 FQGNSA. The CDR3 is 14 residues long. With 0 bases removed from V and 3 bases from J, the gap between germline ends came to 9 bases. The CDR3 sequence is CASSLASSSYEQYF. In nucleotides, the CDR3 is TGTGCCAGCAGCTTAGCGTCTAGCAGCTACGAGCAGTACTTC.

The chain combines TRBV5-1 with TRBJ1-2; 8 bases line up with TRBD1. This CDR3 is built from 16 residues. V dropped 3 bases and J dropped 5; count of bases not matched to a gene: 12. The V gene's germline CDR1 is SGHRS and CDR2 YFSETQ. This CDR3 is CASSSGQGGGPYGYTF. The CDR3 region has the DNA TGCGCCAGCAGCTCCGGACAGGGAGGTGGACCTTATGGCTACACCTTC.

This chain uses TRBV4-1 with TRBJ2-1, with D hard to call. V dropped 6 bases and J dropped 0 bases, with 12 bases sitting between them. CDR1 and CDR2 (germline): MGHRA, YSYEKL. The CDR3 is 15 amino acids. CDR3 region: CASSGRTFSYNEQFF. The CDR3 DNA reads TGCGCCAGCAGTGGCAGGACCTTCTCCTACAATGAGCAGTTCTTC.

The chain joins TRBV9 to TRBJ2-1; TRBD2 might be the D (6 bases). Trimming took off 0 bases at V and 7 bases at J, with 8 bases between the two ends. In germline, CDR1 is SGDLS, CDR2 YYNGEE. CDR3 length equals 13 residues. For the CDR3, the DNA is TGTGCCAGCAGCGTAGGCGGAGGGAATGAGCAGTTCTTC. Protein sequence: CASSVGGGNEQFF. The variable domain in full, completed from reference TRBV9 and TRBJ2-1, reads DSGVTQTPKHLITATGQRVTLRCSPRSGDLSVYWYQQSLDQGLQFLIQYYNGEERAKGNILERFSAQQFPDLHSELNLSSLELGDSALYFCASSVGGGNEQFFGPGTRLTVL.

The J gene is TRBJ1-1, the V gene TRBV6-5; maybe TRBD1 (5 bases). Germline V gene lookup returns CDR1 MNHEY and CDR2 SVGAGI. The CDR3 contains 13 residues. V shed 10 bases and J shed 3 bases, with 15 bases lying between them. CDR3 sequence (DNA): TGTGCCACGACAGAGGTCCAGGACACTGAAGCTTTCTTT. The encoded protein is CATTEVQDTEAFF.

V usage is TRBV7-2 and J usage is TRBJ2-2; 10 bases are shared with TRBD2. Germline CDR1 reads SGHTA; CDR2 reads FQGNSA. The CDR3 contains 15 residues. Trimming cost V 5 bases and J 7 bases; bases outside gene matches: 7. As DNA, the CDR3 is TGTGCCAGCAGCACAACTAGCGGGAATGGCGGGGAGCTGTTTTTT. Amino acid sequence: CASSTTSGNGGELFF. The entire variable domain, with the rest obtained from reference TRBV7-2 and TRBJ2-2, is as follows: GAGVSQSPSNKVTEKGKDVELRCDPISGHTALYWYRQSLGQGLEFLIYFQGNSAPDKSGLPSDRFSAERTGGSVSTLTIQRTQQEDSAVYLCASSTTSGNGGELFFGEGSRLTVL.

The chain couples TRBV2 to TRBJ1-1, with TRBD1 as a possible D gene (6 bases). Trimming left V 4 bases short and J 2 bases short, with 20 bases between. The CDR3 spans 17 residues. The germline V gene encodes CDR1 SNHLY and CDR2 FYNNEI. The CDR3 DNA follows: TGTGCCAGCAGTGGATCAGGGGTCCTCATATCAAACACTGAAGCTTTCTTT. Translating it yields CASSGSGVLISNTEAFF.

This clone came up once. The rearrangement joins TRBV5-3 to TRBJ2-7; possible D gene TRBD2, 6 bases. TRBV5-3 is identified as an open reading frame with a role that is uncertain. Between the trimmed V and J ends, which lost 4 bases and 1 base, there was a span of 18 bases. This CDR3 comprises 16 residues. This CDR3 is CARSLPLGDWSYEQYF. The CDR3 DNA sequence: TGTGCCAGAAGCCTCCCATTGGGGGACTGGTCCTACGAGCAGTACTTC.

This chain connects TRBV7-9 to TRBJ2-2, with 9 positions matching TRBD1. Losses at the gene ends were 11 bases for V and 5 bases for J; bases not matched to a gene: 3. Germline CDR1 reads SEHNR; CDR2 reads FQNEAQ (reference sequence). The CDR3 consists of 12 residues. CDR3 DNA sequence: TGTGCCGGGACAGGGCGAACCGGGGAGCTGTTTTTT. It specifies CAGTGRTGELFF. Drawing the rest from reference TRBV7-9 and TRBJ2-2, the complete variable domain is DTGVSQNPRHKITKRGQNVTFRCDPISEHNRLYWYRQTLGQGPEFLTYFQNEAQLEKSRLLSDRFSAERPKGSFSTLEIQRTEQGDSAMYLCAGTGRTGELFFGEGSRLTVL.

The chain recombines TRBV25-1 with TRBJ2-7; 7 bases map to TRBD1. CDR1 MGHDK and CDR2 SYGVNS come from the germline V gene. The CDR3 consists of 17 residues. Germline trimming cut 3 bases from V and 0 bases from J; bases unmatched to any gene: 11. The CDR3 is CASSDGTETGSSYEQYF. The DNA of the CDR3 is TGTGCCAGCAGTGACGGGACAGAGACAGGGAGCTCCTACGAGCAGTACTTC.

This rearrangement joins TRBV3-1 (or the pseudogene TRBV3-2) to TRBJ1-1, with D possibly being TRBD1 (6 bases). The CDR3 length is 13 residues. V lost 10 bases to trimming and J lost 7 bases, with 19 bases between them. The germline gives CDR1 LGHDT, CDR2 YNNKEL (reference sequence). CDR3 region: CATEGRGQGEAFF. CDR3 nucleotides: TGTGCCACAGAAGGCAGGGGCCAGGGTGAAGCTTTCTTT.

The chain uses TRBV5-1 and TRBJ2-7, with 7 bases matching TRBD2. Trimming took 5 bases from V and 0 from J; bases not matched to a gene: 11. This CDR3 is 16 amino acids long. From germline, CDR1 is SGHRS and CDR2 YFSETQ. The DNA for the CDR3 is TGCGCCAGCAGTCCCGCGGCGGGGGACCACTCCTACGAGCAGTACTTC. Translated, it gives CASSPAAGDHSYEQYF.

The chain recombines TRBV12-5 with TRBJ1-1, with 9 nucleotides matching TRBD1. The CDR3 extends over 16 amino acids. Germline V gives CDR1 LGHNT, CDR2 FRNRAP. V lost 0 bases to trimming and J lost 6 bases; unmatched junction nucleotides: 8. The CDR3 DNA is TGTGCTAGTGGTTTGGTACTGGGGACAGGGCCCCCTGAAGCTTTCTTT. Its translation: CASGLVLGTGPPEAFF. The variable domain in full, with the rest retrieved from reference TRBV12-5 and TRBJ1-1, is DARVTQTPRHKVTEMGQEVTMRCQPILGHNTVFWYRQTMMQGLELLAYFRNRAPLDDSGMPKDRFSAEMPDATLATLKIQPSEPRDSAVYFCASGLVLGTGPPEAFFGQGTRLTVV.

V is TRBV9 and J is TRBJ2-7, with D unclear. The germline V gene has CDR1 SGDLS and CDR2 YYNGEE. The V and J ends lost 0 bases and 1 base respectively, with 8 bases between them. There are 14 residues in the CDR3. The CDR3 is CASSVGGESYEQYF. Here the CDR3 DNA reads TGTGCCAGCAGCGTAGGGGGTGAATCCTACGAGCAGTACTTC.

V usage is TRBV4-3 and J usage is TRBJ2-3, with 11 nucleotides matching TRBD2. Germline CDR1 and CDR2: LGHNA and YSLEER. J gave up 3 bases and V 0 bases, and 5 bases lay outside the gene matches. This CDR3 is built from 17 residues. The CDR3 sequence is CASSQDVLAGGTDTQYF. CDR3 coding DNA: TGCGCCAGCAGCCAAGATGTTCTAGCGGGGGGAACAGATACGCAGTATTTT.

This clone was counted a few times. This chain connects TRBV19 to TRBJ1-6, with 7 bases identical to TRBD1. V shed 5 bases and J 5 bases; nucleotides not matched to a gene: 6. The CDR3 loop spans 15 amino acids. From germline, CDR1 is LNHDA and CDR2 SQIVND (reference sequence). This chain's CDR3 is CASSPRDSDNSPLHF. CDR3 sequence (DNA): TGTGCCAGTAGTCCCCGGGACAGCGATAATTCACCCCTCCACTTT.

V usage is TRBV6-6 and J usage is TRBJ2-7, with TRBD1 matching 7 bases. The germline V gene encodes CDR1 MNHNY and CDR2 SVGAGI (reference sequence). J was trimmed by 2 bases and V by 5 bases; bases with no gene match: 0. There are 12 residues in the CDR3. CDR3 residues: CASSTGAYEQYF. The DNA of the CDR3 is TGTGCCAGCAGTACAGGGGCCTACGAGCAGTACTTC.